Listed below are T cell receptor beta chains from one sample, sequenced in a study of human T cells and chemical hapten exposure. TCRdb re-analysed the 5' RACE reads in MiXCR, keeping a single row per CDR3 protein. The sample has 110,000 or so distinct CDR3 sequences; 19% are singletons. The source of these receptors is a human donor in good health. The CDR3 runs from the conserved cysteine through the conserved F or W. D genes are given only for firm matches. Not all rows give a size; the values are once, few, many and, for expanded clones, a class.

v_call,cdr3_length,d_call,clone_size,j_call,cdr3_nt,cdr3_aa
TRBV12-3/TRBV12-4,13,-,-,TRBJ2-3,TGTGCCAGCAGTCGGACCGGGGAAGATACGCAGTATTTT,CASSRTGEDTQYF
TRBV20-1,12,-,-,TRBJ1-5,TGCAGTGCCCGGACCGCCCGGGGGCCCCAGCATTTT,CSARTARGPQHF
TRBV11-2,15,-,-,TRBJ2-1,TGTGCCAGCAGCAGCTCAAGACTAGTATTAGATGAGCAGTTCTTC,CASSSSRLVLDEQFF
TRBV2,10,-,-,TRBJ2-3,TGTGCCAGTTCGTTGGTAGGGAAGTATTTT,CASSLVGKYF
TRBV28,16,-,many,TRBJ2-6,TGTGCCACCTACATGGGAGGGGGCTCTGGGGCCAACGTCCTGACTTTC,CATYMGGGSGANVLTF
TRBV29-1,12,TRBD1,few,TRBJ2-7,TGCAGCGCCGGGACAGGGCCCTACGAGCAGTACTTC,CSAGTGPYEQYF
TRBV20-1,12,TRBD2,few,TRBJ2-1,TGCAGACCTAGCGGGAGTCTCAATGAGCAGTTCTTC,CRPSGSLNEQFF
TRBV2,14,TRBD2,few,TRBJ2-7,TGTGCCAGCAGGCCCCTAGCGGGAGGCTACGAGCAGTACTTC,CASRPLAGGYEQYF
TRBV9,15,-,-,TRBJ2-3,TGTGCCAGCAGCGTCTTCGAGGGGGGCGCAGATACGCAGTATTTT,CASSVFEGGADTQYF
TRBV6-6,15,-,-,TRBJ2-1,TGTGCCAGCAGTTCACGGGACCTATCGCGGAATGAGCAGTTCTTC,CASSSRDLSRNEQFF
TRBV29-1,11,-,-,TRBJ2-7,TGCAGCGTTGGGTGGGGTGACGAGCAGTACTTC,CSVGWGDEQYF
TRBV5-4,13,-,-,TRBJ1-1,TGTGCCAGCAGTACCGGGATGAGCACTGAAGCTTTCTTT,CASSTGMSTEAFF
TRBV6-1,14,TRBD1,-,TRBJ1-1,TGTGCCAGCAGAATTGGACAGGAGAACACTGAAGCTTTCTTT,CASRIGQENTEAFF
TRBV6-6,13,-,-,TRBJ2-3,TGTGCCAGCAGGACGTGGAGCACAGATACGCAGTATTTT,CASRTWSTDTQYF
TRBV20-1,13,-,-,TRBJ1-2,TGCAGTGCTACCAGGGAAGGGGGGGGAGGCTACACCTTC,CSATREGGGGYTF
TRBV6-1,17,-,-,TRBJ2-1,TGTGCCAGCAGGGCGCTAGGAGGGGCGGGACCCTACAATGAGCAGTTCTTC,CASRALGGAGPYNEQFF
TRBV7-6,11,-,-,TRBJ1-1,TGTGCCAGCAGCGACGATACTGAAGCTTTCTTT,CASSDDTEAFF
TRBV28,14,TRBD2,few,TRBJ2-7,TGTGCCAGCAGTTTCGCGGGGGAAAACTACGAGCAGTACTTC,CASSFAGENYEQYF
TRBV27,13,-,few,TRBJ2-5,TGTGCCAGCAGTTTATCGCCCCAAGAGACCCAGTACTTC,CASSLSPQETQYF
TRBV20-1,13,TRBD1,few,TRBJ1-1,TGCAGTGCCAGGACAGGGGGGAACACTGAAGCTTTCTTT,CSARTGGNTEAFF
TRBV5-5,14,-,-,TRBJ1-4,TGTGCCAGCAGCCGGGGACGGCCTAATGAAAAACTGTTTTTT,CASSRGRPNEKLFF
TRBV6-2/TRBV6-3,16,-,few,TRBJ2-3,TGTGCCAGCATCCCTTACTTGGCCAGAAAGGAAGATACGCAGTATTTT,CASIPYLARKEDTQYF
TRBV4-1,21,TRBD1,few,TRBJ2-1,TGCGCCAGCAGCCACCAAGATACAGGGGACAGGGGCGCCGGTACTAGCGGTGGGCAGTTCTTC,CASSHQDTGDRGAGTSGGQFF
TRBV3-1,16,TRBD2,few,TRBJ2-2,TGTGCCAGCAGCGAAGGGACTAGCAGGAACACCGGGGAGCTGTTTTTT,CASSEGTSRNTGELFF
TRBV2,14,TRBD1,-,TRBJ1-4,TGTGCCAGCGTGGGAGGGACAGTACTTGAAAAACTGTTTTTT,CASVGGTVLEKLFF
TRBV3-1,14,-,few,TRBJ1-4,TGTGCCAGCAGCTTCGGACTGGGCGGTGAAAAACTGTTTTTT,CASSFGLGGEKLFF
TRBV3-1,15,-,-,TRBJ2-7,TGTGCCAGCAGCCAAGATAGGAGGGGATCCGGGGAGCAGTACTTC,CASSQDRRGSGEQYF
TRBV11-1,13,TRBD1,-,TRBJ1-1,TGTGCCAGCAGCTTAGTGCCGGACAGGGGAGCTTTCTTT,CASSLVPDRGAFF
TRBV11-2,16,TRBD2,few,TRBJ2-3,TGTGCCAGCAGCTTAGTTAGCGGGAGTCGCACAGATACGCAGTATTTT,CASSLVSGSRTDTQYF
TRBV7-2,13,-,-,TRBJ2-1,TGTGCCAGCAGCCCCTCGCCCGGCAATGAGCAGTTCTTC,CASSPSPGNEQFF
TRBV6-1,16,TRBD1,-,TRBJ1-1,TGTGCCAGCAAGCCCTGGGACAGGGGAGGGAGCACTGAAGCTTTCTTT,CASKPWDRGGSTEAFF
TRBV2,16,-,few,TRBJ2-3,TGTGCCAGCAGCAAAGGGCAGCGGACCAGCACAGATACGCAGTATTTT,CASSKGQRTSTDTQYF
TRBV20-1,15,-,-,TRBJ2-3,TGCAGTGCGGGGGAGTGGGAGCGGAGCACAGATACGCAGTATTTT,CSAGEWERSTDTQYF
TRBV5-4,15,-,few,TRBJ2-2,TGTGCCAGCAGCGGCGGGACAGAGTACACCGGGGAGCTGTTTTTT,CASSGGTEYTGELFF
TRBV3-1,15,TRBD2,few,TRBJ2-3,TGTGCCACCACTGCTAGCGGGAGGGCCGCAGATACGCAGTATTTT,CATTASGRAADTQYF
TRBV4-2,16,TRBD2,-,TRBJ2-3,TGTGCCAGCAGCCAACTTAGCGGGACGAGCACAGATACGCAGTATTTT,CASSQLSGTSTDTQYF
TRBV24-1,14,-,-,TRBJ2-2,TGTGCCACCAGGTCAACAGTTTACACCGGGGAGCTGTTTTTT,CATRSTVYTGELFF
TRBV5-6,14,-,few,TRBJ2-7,TGTGCCAGCAGCTTGGGGCCGAGCTCCTACGAGCAGTACTTC,CASSLGPSSYEQYF
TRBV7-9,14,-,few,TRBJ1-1,TGTGCCAGCAGTTTGGGGACGGAGAACACTGAAGCTTTCTTT,CASSLGTENTEAFF
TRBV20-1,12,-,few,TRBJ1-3,TGCAGTGCTAGGTTGGCTGGAAACACCATATATTTT,CSARLAGNTIYF
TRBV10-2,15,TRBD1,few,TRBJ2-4,TGCGCCAGCAGTGAACAGGGGGCGGCCAAAAACATTCAGTACTTC,CASSEQGAAKNIQYF
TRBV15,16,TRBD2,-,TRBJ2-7,TGTGCCACCAGCAGACTCTTGACTAGCGGGAACTACGAGCAGTACTTC,CATSRLLTSGNYEQYF
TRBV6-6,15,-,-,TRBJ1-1,TGTGCCAGCAGTTACTATAGCAATTCGAACACTGAAGCTTTCTTT,CASSYYSNSNTEAFF
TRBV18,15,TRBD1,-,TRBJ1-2,TGTGCCAGCTCACCAACGGACAGGGTAGGCTATGGCTACACCTTC,CASSPTDRVGYGYTF
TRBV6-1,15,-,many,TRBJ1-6,TGTGCCAGCAGTGCATTAAGCTCCTATAATTCACCCCTCCACTTT,CASSALSSYNSPLHF
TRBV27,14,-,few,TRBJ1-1,TGTGCCAGCAGTCACACCAGCGGGGTCACTGAAGCTTTCTTT,CASSHTSGVTEAFF
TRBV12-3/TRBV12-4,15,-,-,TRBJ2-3,TGTGCCAGCAGTAACCACCAGGGGAAGACAGATACGCAGTATTTT,CASSNHQGKTDTQYF
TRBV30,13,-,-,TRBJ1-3,TGTGCCTGGAGTCCTCTTGCTGGAAACACCATATATTTT,CAWSPLAGNTIYF
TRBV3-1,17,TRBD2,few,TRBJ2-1,TGTGCCAGCAGCCAAGACGAGGCGGGACTAGCGCACAATGAGCAGTTCTTC,CASSQDEAGLAHNEQFF
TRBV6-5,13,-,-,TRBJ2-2,TGTGCCGCAGGGATACAGGGAACCGGGGAGCTGTTTTTT,CAAGIQGTGELFF
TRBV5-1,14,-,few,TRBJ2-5,TGCGCCAGCAGCTGGGGGACGGAGACGAAGACCCAGTACTTC,CASSWGTETKTQYF
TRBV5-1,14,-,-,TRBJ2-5,TGCGCCAGCAGCCCGGGACTTCCCCAAGAGACCCAGTACTTC,CASSPGLPQETQYF
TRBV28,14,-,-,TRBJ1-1,TGTGCCGCAGGTGCCTTGACCTCCCTCACTGAAGCTTTCTTT,CAAGALTSLTEAFF
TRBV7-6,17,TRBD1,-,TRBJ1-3,TGTGCCAGCAGCTTAGCGTGGTACAGGGGCTCTGGAAACACCATATATTTT,CASSLAWYRGSGNTIYF
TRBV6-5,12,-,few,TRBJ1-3,TGTGCCAGCAGCGCCCCCCCAAACACCATATATTTT,CASSAPPNTIYF
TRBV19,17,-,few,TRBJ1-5,TGTGCCAGTAGTATGTCCGGTCCCTTTTATAGCAATCAGCCCCAGCATTTT,CASSMSGPFYSNQPQHF
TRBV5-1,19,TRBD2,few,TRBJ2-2,TGCGCCAGCAGCTTGAGGGTTCGACTAGCGGGAGTGCCCCCCGGGGAGCTGTTTTTT,CASSLRVRLAGVPPGELFF